The 3 T cell receptor beta chains reported below all come from one sample, sequenced in a study of shared clonotypes between healthy human individuals. Libraries were prepared by immunoSEQ multiplex PCR; TCRdb keeps only in-frame clonotypes and omits some of them. The sample records 2,500,000 or so clones, approximately 90% being singletons. Material: naive CD4+ T cells from PBMCs. Subset noted: CD45RA+ positively selected. The source of these receptors is a man between 18 and 29 years old in good health. Some clones in this sample may be carry-over from other donors' samples.

Concerning this clone itself: This same CDR3 is encoded by further DNA sequences in the sample. The rearrangement uses TRBV28 and TRBJ2-3, with D uncertain. Germline V gene data show CDR1 as MDHEN and CDR2 as SYDVKM. V lost 2 bases to trimming and J lost 2 bases, with 5 bases between them. The CDR3 sequence is 13 residues long. This CDR3 is CASSLRATDTQYF. DNA for the CDR3: TGTGCCAGCAGTTTAAGAGCCACAGATACGCAGTATTTT.

J is TRBJ2-2 and V is TRBV19; 11 bases agree with TRBD2. CDR3 length: 15 residues. Germline assignment: CDR1 LNHDA and CDR2 SQIVND (reference sequence). The ends lost 3 bases at V and 6 bases at J; junction bases unmatched: 3. The CDR3 is CASSMVSGRAGELFF. The CDR3 DNA sequence: TGTGCCAGTAGTATGGTTAGCGGGAGGGCCGGGGAGCTGTTTTTT. Full variable domain (outside the CDR3, taken from reference TRBV19 and TRBJ2-2): DGGITQSPKYLFRKEGQNVTLSCEQNLNHDAMYWYRQDPGQGLRLIYYSQIVNDFQKGDIAEGYSVSREKKESFPLTVTSAQKNPTAFYLCASSMVSGRAGELFFGEGSRLTVL.

The genes are TRBV5-1 and TRBJ1-5, with D perhaps matching TRBD1 (6 bases). V was cut by 4 bases and J by 3 bases, with 11 bases left in between. CDR3 length equals 14 residues. Germline CDR1 is SGHRS and CDR2 is YFSETQ. CDR3 amino acids: CASSETGFNQPQHF. The CDR3 DNA sequence: TGCGCCAGCAGCGAAACAGGGTTCAATCAGCCCCAGCATTTT.